This TCR beta chain was captured in a study of cytomegalovirus exposure and HLA in healthy donors. Study context: The early release's HLA-typed donors yielded about 85 million unique TCRs.

The PCR made use of 60 Vbeta and 13 Jbeta primers. Only in-frame clones appear in the TCRdb table, and some are missing; sequencing was by immunoSEQ multiplex PCR. The table shows under 150,000 clones, with around a tenth occurring only once. The germline V gene has CDR1 MNHNY and CDR2 SVGAGI (reference sequence). V was pared by 6 bases and J by 5 bases, with 8 bases of the junction left unmatched. This CDR3 region has 14 residues. This clone was picked up a small number of times. The chain couples TRBV6-6 to TRBJ2-7; 9 bases match TRBD2. The sequenced sample consisted of PBMCs. The sequence was collected from a male donor in good health and CMV-seronegative. The CDR3 region is CASRSSGSHDEQYF. The CDR3 bases are TGTGCCAGCAGGAGTAGCGGGAGTCACGACGAGCAGTACTTC.